The rows below give T cell receptor beta chains drawn from one sample of a study of shared clonotypes between healthy human individuals. Clones were sequenced by immunoSEQ multiplex PCR, and TCRdb holds only the in-frame ones, with some missing. Of about 2.2 million clones listed, 85% to 95% were seen once; the top ten hold less than 2%. Source material: naive CD8+ T cells from PBMCs. The receptor source for this set is a man younger than 35 in good health. Some clones in this sample may be carry-over from other donors' samples. CDR3s include the opening cysteine and the closing phenylalanine or tryptophan. A D gene is named only where the DNA matches it firmly. Size is stated for part of the rows, as once, few or many counts, or as a class when the clone is expanded.

.	TRBV27	.	14	TRBJ2-7	TGTGCCAGCAGTTTATTGCCAGGGGGGCCCAAGCAGTACTTC	CASSLLPGGPKQYF
.	TRBV6-5	once	15	TRBJ1-1	TGTGCCAGCAGCCTCACTGACAGCCGGAACACTGAAGCTTTCTTT	CASSLTDSRNTEAFF
.	TRBV9	.	16	TRBJ1-3	TGTGCCAGCAGCCCTCAGGGCCGTGCCTCTGGAAACACCATATATTTT	CASSPQGRASGNTIYF
.	TRBV9	.	15	TRBJ2-3	TGTGCCAGCAGCGTAGAGATGCGGCGCACAGATACGCAGTATTTT	CASSVEMRRTDTQYF
.	TRBV25-1	.	15	TRBJ2-5	.	CASSPVLGGPETQYF
.	TRBV6-1	.	15	TRBJ2-7	TGTGCCAGCAGGGACAGAGGGGTGGGGTGGACCGAGCAGTACTTC	CASRDRGVGWTEQYF
.	TRBV7-9	.	15	TRBJ2-3	TGTGCCAGCAGCTTATTGGTATTTAGCACAGATACGCAGTATTTT	CASSLLVFSTDTQYF
.	TRBV6-5	.	16	TRBJ2-2	TGTGCCAGCAGTTATGGTTTACGGGAAGGCACCGGGGAGCTGTTTTTT	CASSYGLREGTGELFF
.	TRBV27	once	17	TRBJ1-2	TGTGCCAGCAGTTTATCGATAGACAGATTAGCTAACTATGGCTACACCTTC	CASSLSIDRLANYGYTF
.	TRBV6-1	few	15	TRBJ2-1	TGTGCCAGCAGTGAAGGGTGGCATTCATTAAATGAGCAGTTCTTC	CASSEGWHSLNEQFF
.	TRBV9	.	13	TRBJ2-2	TGTGCCAGCAGCGTATTCGACGACGGGGAGCTGTTTTTT	CASSVFDDGELFF
.	TRBV7-3	few	15	TRBJ2-3	TGTGCCAGCAGCTTATTCAGCACCCCCACAGATACGCAGTATTTT	CASSLFSTPTDTQYF
TRBD2	TRBV19	.	15	TRBJ2-1	TGTGCCAGTAGCGAACCGGGACTAGCTCTCAATGAGCAGTTCTTC	CASSEPGLALNEQFF
.	TRBV18	.	16	TRBJ2-7	TGTGCCAGCTCACCGGGGGCTAGCGGAACTTCCTACGAGCAGTACTTC	CASSPGASGTSYEQYF
TRBD2	TRBV10-3	once	16	TRBJ2-7	TGTGCCATCTATCACGAGCGGGGCGGGAGTATCTACGAGCAGTACTTC	CAIYHERGGSIYEQYF
TRBD1	TRBV27	.	15	TRBJ2-3	TGTGCCAGCAGGGCTTACCGACAGGGGGCAGATACGCAGTATTTT	CASRAYRQGADTQYF
.	TRBV27	.	16	TRBJ1-1	TGTGCCAGCAGTGAGGTCAGGGTTAGTGGGGACACTGAAGCTTTCTTT	CASSEVRVSGDTEAFF
.	TRBV6-5	once	13	TRBJ2-1	TGTGCCAGCAGTTACGGGGTTGCCAATGAGCAGTTCTTC	CASSYGVANEQFF
.	TRBV9	few	15	TRBJ2-5	TGTGCCAGCAGCGTAGAGGGCAGGGCCATTGAGACCCAGTACTTC	CASSVEGRAIETQYF
TRBD2	TRBV15	once	16	TRBJ2-1	TGTGCCACCAGCAGAGACGGCGGGAGGGCCTACAATGAGCAGTTCTTC	CATSRDGGRAYNEQFF
.	TRBV19	.	14	TRBJ2-1	TGTGCCAGTAGTATTGCCGGGAGCTACAATGAGCAGTTCTTC	CASSIAGSYNEQFF
.	TRBV28	.	12	TRBJ1-1	TGTGCCACCAGACAGAGAGACACTGAAGCTTTCTTT	CATRQRDTEAFF
TRBD1	TRBV27	.	17	TRBJ2-3	TGTGCCAGCAGTTTCGAGGGACAGGGATGGGGGACAGATACGCAGTATTTT	CASSFEGQGWGTDTQYF
TRBD1	TRBV7-9	.	14	TRBJ2-7	TGTGCCAGCAGCCCCGGGACAGGGGATGTCGAGCAGTACTTC	CASSPGTGDVEQYF
.	TRBV9	.	14	TRBJ2-5	TGTGCCAGCAGCGCCGGCCCAGAACAAGAGACCCAGTACTTC	CASSAGPEQETQYF
TRBD1	TRBV19	.	14	TRBJ2-2	TGTGCCAGTAGTGCCCGACAGGGGATCAGGGAGCTGTTTTTT	CASSARQGIRELFF
TRBD2	TRBV4-2	.	16	TRBJ2-7	TGTGCCAGCAGCCAAGACCGACGGGGGGGCGGCTACGAGCAGTACTTC	CASSQDRRGGGYEQYF
TRBD1	TRBV29-1	.	13	TRBJ1-2	TGCAGCGTTTGGGACAGACGTACCTATGGCTACACCTTC	CSVWDRRTYGYTF
.	TRBV29-1	.	10	TRBJ2-1	TGCAGCGTTGTGAACAATGAGCAGTTCTTC	CSVVNNEQFF
.	TRBV6-5	.	13	TRBJ2-1	TGTGCCAGCAGTTACCGGGTAGGGTCGGAGCAGTTCTTC	CASSYRVGSEQFF
TRBD2	TRBV15	.	16	TRBJ2-5	TGTGCCACCAGCAGAGATACGGGAGGGCAGGAAGAGACCCAGTACTTC	CATSRDTGGQEETQYF
.	TRBV11-3	.	17	TRBJ1-3	TGTGCCAGCAGCTTAGAAATGGCCAGAAGTGAGAGAAACACCATATATTTT	CASSLEMARSERNTIYF
.	TRBV6-5	.	14	TRBJ2-7	TGTGCCAGCAGTTACAGGGAAGTGGTTAACGAGCAGTACTTC	CASSYREVVNEQYF
.	TRBV7-9	.	11	TRBJ2-2	TGTGCCAGCAGCCGCGGCGGGGAGCTGTTTTTT	CASSRGGELFF
.	TRBV4-1	.	15	TRBJ1-1	TGCGCCAGCAGCCAAGACGTCAGGGAGGGGAGGGCGGCTTTCTTT	CASSQDVREGRAAFF
.	TRBV27	.	14	TRBJ1-2	TGTGCCAGCAGTCCCATCGGGCTTAACTATGGCTACACCTTC	CASSPIGLNYGYTF
.	TRBV14	.	17	TRBJ1-2	TGTGCCAGCAGCCAAGAAGGTTTGGGGGGTCCCTTCTATGGCTACACCTTC	CASSQEGLGGPFYGYTF
TRBD2	TRBV28	.	13	TRBJ2-1	TGTGCCAGCAGACTAGGGACTAGCGGGCACCAGTTCTTC	CASRLGTSGHQFF
.	TRBV5-6	.	12	TRBJ1-1	TGTGCCAGCAGCTTGGGGTATTCTGAAGCTTTCTTT	CASSLGYSEAFF
TRBD1	TRBV28	.	16	TRBJ1-4	TGTGCCAGCAGTTATCGCGACCGGGACAGTCGCGAAAAACTGTTTTTT	CASSYRDRDSREKLFF
.	TRBV7-9	.	13	TRBJ2-7	TGTGCCAGCGCCTTACCCAGTACCTACGAGCAGTACTTC	CASALPSTYEQYF
.	TRBV27	.	16	TRBJ2-7	TGTGCCAGCAGTTTATCCAGGTGGGGAAGCTCCTACGAGCAGTACTTC	CASSLSRWGSSYEQYF
.	TRBV2	.	14	TRBJ2-5	TGTGCCAGCTCTAGGCGCGACAATTACGAGACCCAGTACTTC	CASSRRDNYETQYF
.	TRBV27	few	12	TRBJ2-7	TGTGCCAGCAGTTTCAGCGCAGGCGAGCAGTACTTC	CASSFSAGEQYF
TRBD2	TRBV2	few	14	TRBJ2-7	TGTGCCAGCGGGGGGGTCACACCGACCTACGAGCAGTACTTC	CASGGVTPTYEQYF
TRBD2	TRBV28	.	18	TRBJ2-1	TGTGCCAGCAGTCCACACAACATGGGACTAGCGGGAGACGTTGAGCAGTTCTTC	CASSPHNMGLAGDVEQFF
TRBD1	TRBV4-3	.	17	TRBJ2-3	TGCGCCAGCAGCCAATCCCGACAGGGTTTGGTCACAGATACGCAGTATTTT	CASSQSRQGLVTDTQYF
TRBD1	TRBV4-1	.	15	TRBJ1-2	TGCGCCAGCAGCCAAACTGCGGACAGGAACTATGGCTACACCTTC	CASSQTADRNYGYTF
.	TRBV5-6	.	13	TRBJ2-2	TGTGCCAGCAGCTTTCCAGTCACCGGGGAGCTGTTTTTT	CASSFPVTGELFF
TRBD2	TRBV11-2	once	15	TRBJ2-7	TGTGCCAGTGGGATCCTCGGGAGGCCCCAATACGAGCAGTACTTC	CASGILGRPQYEQYF
.	TRBV29-1	.	14	TRBJ1-1	TGCAGCGTTGAAAACCCAGGAAGTCTCACTGAAGCTTTCTTT	CSVENPGSLTEAFF
.	TRBV5-4	.	13	TRBJ2-7	TGTGCCAGCAGCCACGGACGGTCCTACGAGCAGTACTTC	CASSHGRSYEQYF
TRBD2	TRBV5-1	.	17	TRBJ2-7	TGCGCCAGCAGCCCGGGACTAGCGGGTCTCTTTTTCTACGAGCAGTACTTC	CASSPGLAGLFFYEQYF
.	TRBV10-3	.	14	TRBJ2-3	TGTGCCATCTCCGGGACGTCAAGCACAGATACGCAGTATTTT	CAISGTSSTDTQYF